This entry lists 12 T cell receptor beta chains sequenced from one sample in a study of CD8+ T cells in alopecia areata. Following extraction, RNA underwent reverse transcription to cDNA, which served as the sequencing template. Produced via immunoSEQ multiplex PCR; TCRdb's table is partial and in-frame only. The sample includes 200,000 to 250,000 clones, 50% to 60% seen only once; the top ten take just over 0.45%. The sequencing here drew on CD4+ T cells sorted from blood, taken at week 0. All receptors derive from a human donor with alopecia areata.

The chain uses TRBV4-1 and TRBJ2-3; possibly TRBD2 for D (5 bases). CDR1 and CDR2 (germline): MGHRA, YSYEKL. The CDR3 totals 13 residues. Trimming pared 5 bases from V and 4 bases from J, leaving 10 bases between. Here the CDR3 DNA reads TGCGCCAGCAGCTTAAGCGGCGCAGATACGCAGTATTTT. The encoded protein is CASSLSGADTQYF.

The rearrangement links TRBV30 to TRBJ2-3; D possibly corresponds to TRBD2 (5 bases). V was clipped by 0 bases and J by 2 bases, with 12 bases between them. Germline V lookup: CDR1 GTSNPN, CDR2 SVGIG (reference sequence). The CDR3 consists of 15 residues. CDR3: CAWSVQRSYTDTQYF. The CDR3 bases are TGTGCCTGGAGTGTACAGCGGAGCTACACAGATACGCAGTATTTT.

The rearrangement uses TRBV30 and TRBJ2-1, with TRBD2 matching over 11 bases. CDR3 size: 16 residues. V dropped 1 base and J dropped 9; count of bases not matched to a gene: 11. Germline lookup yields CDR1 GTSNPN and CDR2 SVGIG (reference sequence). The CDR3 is CAWSGVAGGPGSEQFF. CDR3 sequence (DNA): TGTGCCTGGAGTGGGGTAGCGGGAGGGCCGGGGAGTGAGCAGTTCTTC. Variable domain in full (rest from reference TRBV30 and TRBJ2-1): SQTIHQWPATLVQPVGSPLSLECTVEGTSNPNLYWYRQAAGRGLQLLFYSVGIGQISSEVPQNLSASRPQDRQFILSSKKLLLSDSGFYLCAWSGVAGGPGSEQFFGPGTRLTVL.

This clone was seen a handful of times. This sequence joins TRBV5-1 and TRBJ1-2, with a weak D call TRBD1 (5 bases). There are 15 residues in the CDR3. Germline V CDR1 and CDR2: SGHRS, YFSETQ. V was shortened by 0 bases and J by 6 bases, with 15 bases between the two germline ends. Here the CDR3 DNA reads TGCGCCAGCAGCTTGGCCCCCAGGGCGGGGAATGGCTACACCTTC. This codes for CASSLAPRAGNGYTF.

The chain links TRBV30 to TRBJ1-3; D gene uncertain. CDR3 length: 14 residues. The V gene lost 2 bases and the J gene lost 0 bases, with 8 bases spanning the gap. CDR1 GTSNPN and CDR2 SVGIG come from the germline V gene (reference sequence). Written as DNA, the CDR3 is TGTGCCTGGAGTAAACCGTTCTCTGGAAACACCATATATTTT. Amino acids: CAWSKPFSGNTIYF.

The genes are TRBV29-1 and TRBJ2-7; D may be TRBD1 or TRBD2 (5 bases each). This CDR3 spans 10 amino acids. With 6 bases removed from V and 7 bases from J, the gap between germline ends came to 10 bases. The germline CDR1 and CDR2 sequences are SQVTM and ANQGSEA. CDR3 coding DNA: TGCAGCGTCGGGGACGGTGAGCAGTACTTC. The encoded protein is CSVGDGEQYF.

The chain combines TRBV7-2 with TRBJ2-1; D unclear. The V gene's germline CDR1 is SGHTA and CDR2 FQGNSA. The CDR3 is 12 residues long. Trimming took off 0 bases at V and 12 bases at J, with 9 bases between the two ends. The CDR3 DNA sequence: TGTGCCAGCAGCTTAGCCCGATACAGGCAGTTCTTC. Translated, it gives CASSLARYRQFF.

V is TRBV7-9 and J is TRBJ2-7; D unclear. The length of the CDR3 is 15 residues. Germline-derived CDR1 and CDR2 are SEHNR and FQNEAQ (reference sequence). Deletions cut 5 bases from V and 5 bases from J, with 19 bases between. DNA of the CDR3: TGTGCCAGCAGCGACTCCCCCATTCGAAGGAACGAGCAGTACTTC. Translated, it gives CASSDSPIRRNEQYF.

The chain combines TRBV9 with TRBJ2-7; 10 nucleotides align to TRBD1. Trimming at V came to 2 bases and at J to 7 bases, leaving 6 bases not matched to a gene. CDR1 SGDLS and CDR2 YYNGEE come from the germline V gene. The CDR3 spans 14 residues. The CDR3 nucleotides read TGTGCCAGCAGCGTGGACGGGGACAGGGGAGAGCAGTACTTC. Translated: CASSVDGDRGEQYF.

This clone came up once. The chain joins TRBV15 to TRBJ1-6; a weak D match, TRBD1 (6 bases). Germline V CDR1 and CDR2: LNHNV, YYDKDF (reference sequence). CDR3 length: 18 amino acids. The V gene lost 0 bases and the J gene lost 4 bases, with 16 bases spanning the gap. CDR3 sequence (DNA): TGTGCCACCAGCAGAGATCCCGCAGGGGAAAATTATAATTCACCCCTCCACTTT. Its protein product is CATSRDPAGENYNSPLHF.

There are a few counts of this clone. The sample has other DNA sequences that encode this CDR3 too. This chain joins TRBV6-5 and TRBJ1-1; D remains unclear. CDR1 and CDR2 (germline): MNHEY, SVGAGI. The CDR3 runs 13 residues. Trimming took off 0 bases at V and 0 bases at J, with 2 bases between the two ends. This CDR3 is CASSYSVNTEAFF. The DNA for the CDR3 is TGTGCCAGCAGTTACTCGGTGAACACTGAAGCTTTCTTT.

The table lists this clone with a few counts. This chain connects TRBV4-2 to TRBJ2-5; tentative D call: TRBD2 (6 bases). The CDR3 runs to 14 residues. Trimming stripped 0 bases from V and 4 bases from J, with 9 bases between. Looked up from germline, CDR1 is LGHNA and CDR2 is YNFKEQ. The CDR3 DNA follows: TGTGCCAGCAGCCAAGATTGGCGGGGAGAGACCCAGTACTTC. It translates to CASSQDWRGETQYF.